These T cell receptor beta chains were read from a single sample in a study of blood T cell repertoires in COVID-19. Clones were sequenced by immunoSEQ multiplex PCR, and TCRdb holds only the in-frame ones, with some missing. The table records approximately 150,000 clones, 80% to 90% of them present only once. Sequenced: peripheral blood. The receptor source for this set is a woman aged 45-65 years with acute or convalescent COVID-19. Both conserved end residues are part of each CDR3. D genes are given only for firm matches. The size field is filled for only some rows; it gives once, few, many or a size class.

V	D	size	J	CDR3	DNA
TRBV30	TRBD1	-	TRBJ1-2	CAWSKKGAGYGYTF	TGTGCCTGGAGTAAGAAGGGGGCAGGCTATGGCTACACCTTC
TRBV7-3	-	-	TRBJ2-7	CASSRKQGSHEQYF	TGTGCCAGCAGCCGAAAACAGGGTTCCCACGAGCAGTACTTC
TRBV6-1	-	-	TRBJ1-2	CASSEAVQQGFGYTF	TGTGCCAGCAGTGAAGCAGTGCAACAGGGATTTGGCTACACCTTC
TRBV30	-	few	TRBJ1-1	CAWARMSSTEAFF	TGTGCCTGGGCCCGAATGTCCAGCACTGAAGCTTTCTTT
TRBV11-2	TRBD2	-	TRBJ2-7	CASSLDTSGGYEQYF	TGTGCCAGCAGCTTAGATACTAGCGGGGGTTACGAGCAGTACTTC
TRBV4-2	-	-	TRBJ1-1	CASSQQDSLMNTEAFF	TGTGCCAGCAGCCAACAAGACAGCTTAATGAACACTGAAGCTTTCTTT
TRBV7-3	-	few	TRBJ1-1	CASSLGSNTEAFF	TGTGCCAGCAGCTTAGGTAGCAACACTGAAGCTTTCTTT
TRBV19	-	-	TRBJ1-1	CASLDKTAMPTEAFF	TGTGCCAGCCTCGACAAGACAGCCATGCCCACTGAAGCTTTCTTT
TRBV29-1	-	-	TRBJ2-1	CSVEEWVGALKNNEQFF	TGCAGCGTTGAAGAGTGGGTGGGGGCCCTTAAAAACAATGAGCAGTTCTTC
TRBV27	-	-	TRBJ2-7	CASSNTGNHEQYF	TGTGCCAGCAGCAATACAGGGAACCACGAGCAGTACTTC
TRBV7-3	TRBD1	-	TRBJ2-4	CASSLTGTGGASSQNIQYF	TGTGCCAGCAGCTTAACAGGGACAGGGGGCGCAAGTTCCCAAAACATTCAGTACTTC
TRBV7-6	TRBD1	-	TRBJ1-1	CASSLAGTGIDTEAFF	TGTGCCAGCAGCTTAGCAGGGACAGGGATTGACACTGAAGCTTTCTTT
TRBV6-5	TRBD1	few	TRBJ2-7	CASSYLGTGGYEQYF	TGTGCCAGCAGTTACCTAGGGACAGGGGGCTACGAGCAGTACTTC
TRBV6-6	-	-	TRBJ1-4	CASSYVQFEKLFF	TGTGCCAGCAGTTACGTCCAGTTTGAAAAACTGTTTTTT
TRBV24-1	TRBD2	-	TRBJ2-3	CATKGTSANTDTQYF	TGTGCCACCAAGGGGACTAGCGCAAACACAGATACGCAGTATTTT
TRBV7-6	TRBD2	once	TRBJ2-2	CASSPNGGRFYTGELFF	TGTGCCAGCAGCCCTAATGGCGGGAGGTTTTATACCGGGGAGCTGTTTTTT
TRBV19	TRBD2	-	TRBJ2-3	CASRPTAGGGGDTQYF	TGTGCCAGTAGACCCACGGCGGGGGGTGGGGGAGATACGCAGTATTTT
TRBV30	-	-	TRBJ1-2	CAWNPGNYGYTF	TGTGCCTGGAACCCAGGGAACTATGGCTACACCTTC
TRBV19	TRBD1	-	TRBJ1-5	CASTGTGLMGPQHF	TGTGCCAGTACCGGGACAGGGCTCATGGGGCCCCAGCATTTT
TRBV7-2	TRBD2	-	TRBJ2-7	CASSLDSSGAYEQYF	TGTGCCAGCAGCTTAGATAGTAGCGGGGCCTACGAGCAGTACTTC
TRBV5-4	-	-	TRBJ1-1	CASRAIPGVATEAFF	TGTGCCAGCAGGGCCATCCCAGGGGTGGCCACTGAAGCTTTCTTT
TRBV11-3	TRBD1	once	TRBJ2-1	CASSLGGTGGNEQFF	TGTGCCAGCAGCTTAGGGGGGACAGGGGGGAATGAGCAGTTCTTC
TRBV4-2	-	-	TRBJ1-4	CASSQGFTDGGKLFF	TGTGCCAGCAGCCAAGGCTTCACCGACGGGGGAAAACTGTTTTTT
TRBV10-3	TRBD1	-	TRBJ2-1	CAVRVRDSALIYNEQFF	TGTGCCGTAAGAGTCCGGGACAGTGCTTTAATATACAATGAGCAGTTCTTC
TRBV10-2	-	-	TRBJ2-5	CASQGYRETQYF	TGCGCCTCCCAGGGGTATCGAGAGACCCAGTACTTC
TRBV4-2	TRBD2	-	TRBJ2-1	CASSQDRAGAISYNEQFF	TGTGCCAGCAGCCAAGATCGAGCGGGGGCGATCTCCTACAATGAGCAGTTCTTC
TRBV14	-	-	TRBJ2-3	CASSIADTQYF	TGTGCCAGCAGCATCGCAGATACGCAGTATTTT
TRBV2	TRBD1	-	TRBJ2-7	CASSAVDRRDYEQYF	TGTGCCAGCAGCGCAGTGGACAGGCGTGACTACGAGCAGTACTTC
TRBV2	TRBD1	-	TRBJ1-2	CASSERNVGQGYGGYTF	TGTGCCAGCAGTGAGCGAAACGTCGGACAGGGCTACGGTGGCTACACCTTC
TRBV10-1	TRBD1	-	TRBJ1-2	CASSLGQGARDYGYTF	TGCGCCAGCAGTCTGGGACAGGGGGCGAGAGACTATGGCTACACCTTC
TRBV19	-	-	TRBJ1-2	CASSIPDLAGSNYGYTF	TGTGCCAGTAGTATTCCTGATCTGGCAGGGTCCAACTATGGCTACACCTTC
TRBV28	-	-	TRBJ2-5	CASIGGHETQYF	TGTGCCAGCATAGGAGGGCACGAGACCCAGTACTTC
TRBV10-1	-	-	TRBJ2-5	CASSESRQETQYF	TGCGCCAGCAGTGAGTCCAGGCAAGAGACCCAGTACTTC
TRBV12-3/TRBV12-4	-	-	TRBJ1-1	CASRGDLRVTFF	TGTGCCAGCAGAGGGGACTTAAGGGTAACTTTCTTT
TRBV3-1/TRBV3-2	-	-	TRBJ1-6	CASSHLVESSYNSPLHF	TGTGCCAGCAGCCACCTCGTAGAGAGCTCCTATAATTCACCCCTCCACTTT
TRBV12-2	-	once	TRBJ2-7	CATPRGPSYEQYF	TGTGCAACCCCCAGGGGGCCCTCCTACGAGCAGTACTTC
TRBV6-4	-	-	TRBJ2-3	CASSDSQLDLYF	TGTGCCAGCAGTGACTCACAGTTGGATCTGTATTTT
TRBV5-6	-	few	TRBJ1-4	CASSLDGSLREKLFF	TGTGCCAGCAGCTTGGATGGGTCCTTGAGGGAAAAACTGTTTTTT
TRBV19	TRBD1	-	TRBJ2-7	CASSIGDSTYYEQYF	TGTGCCAGTAGTATCGGGGACAGCACCTACTACGAGCAGTACTTC
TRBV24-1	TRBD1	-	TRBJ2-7	CATSDRGTGDSYEQYF	TGTGCCACCAGTGATCGAGGGACAGGGGACTCCTACGAGCAGTACTTC
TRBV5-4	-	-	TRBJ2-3	CASSLYTGGPTDTQYF	TGTGCCAGCAGCTTGTATACAGGCGGCCCCACAGATACGCAGTATTTT
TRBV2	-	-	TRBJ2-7	CASSGGLLGEQYF	TGTGCCAGCAGTGGCGGACTTTTGGGGGAGCAGTACTTC
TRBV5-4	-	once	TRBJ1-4	CASSLGDSRGEKLFF	TGTGCCAGCAGCTTGGGCGATAGCAGGGGTGAAAAACTGTTTTTT
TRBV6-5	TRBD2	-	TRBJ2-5	CASATGGETQYF	TGTGCCAGCGCGACGGGAGGCGAGACCCAGTACTTC
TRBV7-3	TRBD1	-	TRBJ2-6	CASSLTGTGTGANVLTF	TGTGCCAGCAGCTTGACCGGGACAGGTACTGGGGCCAACGTCCTGACTTTC
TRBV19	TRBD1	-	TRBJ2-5	CASSIGTGRRETQYF	TGTGCCAGTAGTATCGGGACAGGTAGACGGGAGACCCAGTACTTC
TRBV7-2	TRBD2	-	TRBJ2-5	CASSLGAGPQETQYF	TGTGCCAGCAGCTTAGGAGCGGGGCCCCAAGAGACCCAGTACTTC
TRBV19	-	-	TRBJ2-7	CASSIGRIYEQYF	TGTGCCAGTAGTATTGGGAGAATATACGAGCAGTACTTC
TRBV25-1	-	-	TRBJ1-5	CASSVAGNQPQHF	TGTGCCAGCAGTGTTGCGGGCAATCAGCCCCAGCATTTT
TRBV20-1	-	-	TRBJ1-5	CSASSGGRSSNQPQHF	TGCAGTGCTAGTAGTGGCGGTCGATCTAGCAATCAGCCCCAGCATTTT
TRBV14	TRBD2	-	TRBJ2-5	CASSQYWTSGQETQYF	TGTGCCAGCAGCCAGTACTGGACTAGCGGACAAGAGACCCAGTACTTC
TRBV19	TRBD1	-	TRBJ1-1	CASRFQGARPEAFF	TGTGCCAGTAGATTTCAGGGGGCAAGGCCTGAAGCTTTCTTT
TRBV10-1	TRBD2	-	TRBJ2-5	CASSDLAGDMGETQYF	TGCGCCAGCAGTGACCTAGCGGGAGATATGGGGGAGACCCAGTACTTC
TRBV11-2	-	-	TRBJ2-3	CAARRGGHDTQYF	TGTGCGGCGCGGAGAGGAGGCCATGATACGCAGTATTTT
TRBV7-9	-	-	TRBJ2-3	CASSLGRDTDTQYF	TGTGCCAGCAGCTTAGGGAGGGACACAGATACGCAGTATTTT
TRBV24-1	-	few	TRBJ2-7	CATSDFGTNPYEQYF	TGTGCCACCAGTGATTTCGGGACAAATCCCTACGAGCAGTACTTC
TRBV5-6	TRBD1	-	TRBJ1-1	CASSSTTGAEYAFF	TGTGCCAGCAGCTCAACGACAGGGGCCGAGTATGCTTTCTTT
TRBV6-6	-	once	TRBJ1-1	CASSYGGPEAFF	TGTGCCAGCAGTTACGGGGGCCCTGAAGCTTTCTTT
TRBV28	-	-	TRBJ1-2	CASSFQGSYTF	TGTGCCAGCAGTTTCCAGGGGTCCTACACCTTC
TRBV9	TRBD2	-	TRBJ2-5	CASSVDWIGGLAGVRSETQYF	TGTGCCAGCAGCGTAGATTGGATCGGGGGACTAGCGGGAGTACGTTCCGAGACCCAGTACTTC